The 10 T cell receptor beta chains given below trace back to one sample, sequenced in a study of blood T cell repertoires in COVID-19. The data were produced by immunoSEQ multiplex PCR, yet TCRdb's version contains in-frame clones alone and is incomplete. The sample has 200,000 to 250,000 clones, roughly 84% seen once. Sequencing used peripheral blood. The receptors were sampled from a woman aged 55-70 years with acute or convalescent COVID-19.

The chain is built from TRBV4-1 and TRBJ1-2; D is possibly TRBD1 (5 bases). The V gene lost 4 bases and the J gene lost 7 bases, with 19 bases spanning the gap. This CDR3 contains 15 residues. CDR1 is MGHRA and CDR2 is YSYEKL in the germline V gene. The CDR3 DNA reads TGCGCCAGCAGCCCCTCCCCGGCAGGGATCAGTGGCTACACCTTC. This gives the protein CASSPSPAGISGYTF.

The chain joins TRBV6-1 to TRBJ1-1; 7 positions match TRBD1. Germline V gives CDR1 MNHNS, CDR2 SASEGT. CDR3 length: 15 amino acids. With V trimmed by 2 bases and J by 7 bases, 10 bases remained unmatched. The CDR3, as DNA: TGTGCCAGCAGTGAATGGGGACAGTCATCGGGTGAAGCTTTCTTT. Its translation: CASSEWGQSSGEAFF.

The rearrangement joins TRBV4-3 to TRBJ1-5; no reliable D call. Trimming took off 0 bases at V and 11 bases at J, with 11 bases between the two ends. CDR3 length: 13 residues. In germline, CDR1 is LGHNA, CDR2 YSLEER. The CDR3 is CASSQDTLSAQHF. The CDR3, as DNA: TGCGCCAGCAGCCAAGACACCCTCTCGGCCCAGCATTTT.

This rearrangement joins TRBV2 to TRBJ1-2, with D perhaps TRBD1 (6 bases). Germline values: CDR1 SNHLY, CDR2 FYNNEI. V lost 2 bases, J lost 2 bases, and 6 bases lay in between. The CDR3 loop spans 13 amino acids. The CDR3: CASSERGNYGYTF. CDR3 nucleotide sequence: TGTGCCAGCAGTGAAAGGGGGAACTATGGCTACACCTTC.

The CDR3 coding sequence is TGTGCCAGTCAGACCCAGCAGGATTCACCCCTCCACTTT. Translated, it gives CASQTQQDSPLHF. The rearrangement joins TRBV5-8 to TRBJ1-6; D not certain. The CDR3 is 13 amino acids. The ends were cut back, 8 bases at V and 8 bases at J, with 14 bases in the middle. CDR1 is SGHTS and CDR2 is YDEGEE in the germline V gene.

The chain uses TRBV10-2 and TRBJ2-7, with 10 bases fitting TRBD1. Germline V gives CDR1 WSHSY, CDR2 SAAADI. With 0 bases clipped from V and 7 bases from J, the junction kept 9 bases outside the gene matches. CDR3 size: 16 residues. In DNA, the CDR3 is TGCGCCAGCAGTGAGTCCCAATTTCGGACAGGGGGGGAGCAGTACTTC. Protein product: CASSESQFRTGGEQYF.

The J gene is TRBJ1-2, the V gene TRBV7-2; no firm D call. The CDR3 is 13 residues long. The V end lost 1 base, the J end lost 4 bases, and 7 bases lay between the germline ends. In germline, CDR1 is SGHTA, CDR2 FQGNSA. DNA for the CDR3: TGTGCCAGCAGCTTAGAACAGCTCTATGGCTACACCTTC. Protein product: CASSLEQLYGYTF. Complete variable domain (other parts from reference TRBV7-2 and TRBJ1-2): GAGVSQSPSNKVTEKGKDVELRCDPISGHTALYWYRQSLGQGLEFLIYFQGNSAPDKSGLPSDRFSAERTGGSVSTLTIQRTQQEDSAVYLCASSLEQLYGYTFGSGTRLTVV.

This chain links TRBV10-3 with TRBJ2-3; 13 bases are shared with TRBD2. Germline CDR1 is ENHRY and CDR2 is SYGVKD. V gave up 2 bases and J gave up 4 bases; unmatched junction bases: 0. The CDR3 runs 15 residues. The chain's CDR3 is CAISETSGGADTQYF. The CDR3 bases are TGTGCCATCAGTGAGACTAGCGGGGGGGCAGATACGCAGTATTTT.

V is TRBV24-1 and J is TRBJ1-5, with TRBD1 matching over 10 bases. Germline CDR1 is KGHDR and CDR2 is SFDVKD. This CDR3 contains 18 residues. Unmatched junction bases numbered 10, after V lost 4 bases and J lost 2 bases. CDR3 bases: TGTGCCACCAGTGACCATTACAAAGGGACAGGGGGCAATCAGCCCCAGCATTTT. This translates into CATSDHYKGTGGNQPQHF.

The chain has TRBV12-3 or TRBV12-4 and TRBJ1-2; D possibly corresponds to TRBD1 (5 bases). The CDR3 length is 13 residues. The germline V and J ends were trimmed by 1 base and 3 bases, with 6 bases remaining between them. CDR3 protein: CASSLGGDYGYTF. The CDR3, as DNA: TGTGCCAGCAGTTTAGGGGGGGACTATGGCTACACCTTC.